This is a list of T cell receptor beta chains from one sample in a study of vaccination and CD4 T cells after COVID-19. These TCRs' antigens remain unknown. One entry per CDR3 protein results from TCRdb running MiXCR on the PCR reads. The sample comprises 20,000 or so distinct CDR3 sequences, around half of which are singletons, and roughly 2.6% rests with the top ten. The sequenced sample was CD4+ T cells from blood, cultured in vitro, obtained after SARS-CoV-2 vaccination. These receptors originate from a human donor who had recovered from COVID-19. Both conserved end residues are trimmed from each CDR3. Clone size is not always given. Where it is, it says once, few, many or a class for expanded clones.

j_gene	v_gene	abundance	CDR3aa
TRBJ1-1	TRBV6-1	few	ASSDRDRGPAF
TRBJ2-5	TRBV24-1	.	ATSDRTSGLQETQY
TRBJ2-1	TRBV6-2/TRBV6-3	.	ASSPLLGGDEQF
TRBJ2-7	TRBV7-9	.	ASSSGTSGESYEQY
TRBJ1-1	TRBV20-1	.	SALTGVNTEAF
TRBJ2-1	TRBV20-1	few	SARVKSPLGGRSTHEQF
TRBJ1-2	TRBV6-1	.	ASRVLIGPSNYGYT
TRBJ2-5	TRBV5-1	.	ASRDNQETQY
TRBJ2-5	TRBV7-9	.	ASSSSRGPQETQY
TRBJ2-5	TRBV6-5	.	ASSYGGSRETQY
TRBJ1-1	TRBV6-5	.	ASSYSFTEAF
TRBJ2-2	TRBV7-2	few	ASSFRAGELF
TRBJ1-1	TRBV6-5	few	ASSSRTLRAF
TRBJ1-1	TRBV29-1	.	SARTGVNTEAF
TRBJ1-2	TRBV7-2	.	ASSTRRGQGYGYT
TRBJ1-2	TRBV28	.	ASSLGTGLFGPYGYT
TRBJ2-1	TRBV27	few	ASSLWTSGRRGEQF
TRBJ2-2	TRBV4-3	.	ASSQESNTGELF
TRBJ2-7	TRBV6-1	.	ASSEMASGGEQY
TRBJ2-2	TRBV20-1	.	SARGTGELF
TRBJ2-7	TRBV27	.	ASSPWRGTGADEQY
TRBJ2-1	TRBV28	.	ASSFRRNSYNEQF
TRBJ1-6	TRBV7-9	.	ASSPPGFNSPLH
TRBJ1-2	TRBV5-1	few	ASSLGGLTGTGRGYT
TRBJ2-1	TRBV24-1	.	ATSDPGRRNNEQF
TRBJ2-1	TRBV5-1	.	ASFDYNEQF
TRBJ1-5	TRBV19	few	ASSNLRIVSNQPQH